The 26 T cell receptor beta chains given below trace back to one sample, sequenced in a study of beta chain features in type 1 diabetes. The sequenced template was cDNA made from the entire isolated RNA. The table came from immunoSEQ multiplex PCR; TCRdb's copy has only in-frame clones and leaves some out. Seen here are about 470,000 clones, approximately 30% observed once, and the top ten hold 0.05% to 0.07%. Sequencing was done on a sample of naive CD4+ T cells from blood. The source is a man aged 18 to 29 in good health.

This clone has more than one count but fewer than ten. The CDR3 here is CASSLEFNTEAFF. The CDR3 DNA reads TGTGCCAGTAGTCTGGAGTTCAACACTGAAGCTTTCTTT. The rearrangement joins TRBV19 to TRBJ1-1; D is unclear. The CDR3 has 13 amino acids. In germline, CDR1 is LNHDA, CDR2 SQIVND (reference sequence). Trimming left V 5 bases short and J 2 bases short, with 9 bases between.

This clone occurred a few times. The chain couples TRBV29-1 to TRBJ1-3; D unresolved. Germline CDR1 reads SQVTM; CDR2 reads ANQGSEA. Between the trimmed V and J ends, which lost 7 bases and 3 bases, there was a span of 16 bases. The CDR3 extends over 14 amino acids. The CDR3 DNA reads TGCAGCGGGGAATTGGGCAGCAGTGGAAACACCATATATTTT. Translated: CSGELGSSGNTIYF. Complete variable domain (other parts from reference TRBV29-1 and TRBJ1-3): SAVISQKPSRDICQRGTSLTIQCQVDSQVTMMFWYRQQPGQSLTLIATANQGSEATYESGFVIDKFPISRPNLTFSTLTVSNMSPEDSSIYLCSGELGSSGNTIYFGEGSWLTVV.

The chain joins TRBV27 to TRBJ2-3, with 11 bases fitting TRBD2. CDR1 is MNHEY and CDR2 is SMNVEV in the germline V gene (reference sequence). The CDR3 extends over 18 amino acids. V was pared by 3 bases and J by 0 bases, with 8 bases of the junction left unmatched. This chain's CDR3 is CASSFAVAGGLSTDTQYF. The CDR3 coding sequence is TGTGCCAGCAGTTTTGCGGTAGCGGGAGGGCTAAGCACAGATACGCAGTATTTT.

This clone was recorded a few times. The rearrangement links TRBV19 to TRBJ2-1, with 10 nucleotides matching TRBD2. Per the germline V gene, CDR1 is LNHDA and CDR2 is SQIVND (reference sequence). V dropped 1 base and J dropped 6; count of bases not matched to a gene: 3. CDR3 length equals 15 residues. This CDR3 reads CASSIVSGRGNEQFF. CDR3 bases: TGTGCCAGTAGTATAGTAAGCGGGAGGGGCAATGAGCAGTTCTTC.

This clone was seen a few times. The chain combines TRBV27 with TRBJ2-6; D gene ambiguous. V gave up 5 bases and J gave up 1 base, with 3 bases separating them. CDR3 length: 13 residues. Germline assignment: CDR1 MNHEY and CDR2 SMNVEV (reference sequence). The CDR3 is CASSPSGANVLTF. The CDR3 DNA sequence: TGTGCCAGCAGTCCTTCTGGGGCCAACGTCCTGACTTTC.

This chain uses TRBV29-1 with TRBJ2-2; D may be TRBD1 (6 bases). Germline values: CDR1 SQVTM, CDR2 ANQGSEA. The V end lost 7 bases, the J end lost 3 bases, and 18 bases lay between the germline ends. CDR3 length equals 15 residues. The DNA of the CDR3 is TGCAGCGCTAGACGAGGGGGAATGGACACCGGGGAGCTGTTTTTT. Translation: CSARRGGMDTGELFF.

The CDR3: CASSQDRRLEAQYF. CDR3 nucleotide sequence: TGTGCCAGCAGCCAAGACCGTAGGCTGGAGGCGCAGTACTTC. The V gene is TRBV4-2, the J gene TRBJ2-7; a weak D match, TRBD2 (5 bases). Germline CDR1 LGHNA, CDR2 YNFKEQ. The CDR3 has 14 amino acids. The ends were cut back, 0 bases at V and 9 bases at J, with 15 bases in the middle.

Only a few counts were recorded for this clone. The CDR3 loop reads CAWNEGPTVTGELFF. The DNA of the CDR3 is TGTGCCTGGAACGAGGGTCCTACGGTCACCGGGGAGCTGTTTTTT. The chain employs TRBV30 and TRBJ2-2; the D gene is possibly TRBD2 (5 bases). Trimming stripped 4 bases from V and 4 bases from J, with 16 bases between. The CDR3 runs to 15 residues. Looked up from germline, CDR1 is GTSNPN and CDR2 is SVGIG (reference sequence).

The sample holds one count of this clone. The CDR3 reads CASSYGLAGNYEQYF. CDR3 bases: TGTGCCAGCAGCTACGGACTAGCGGGGAACTACGAGCAGTACTTC. The chain couples TRBV9 to TRBJ2-7; 12 nucleotides line up with TRBD2. The CDR3 sequence is 15 residues long. Germline-derived CDR1 and CDR2 are SGDLS and YYNGEE. V was pared by 4 bases and J by 3 bases, with 5 bases of the junction left unmatched.

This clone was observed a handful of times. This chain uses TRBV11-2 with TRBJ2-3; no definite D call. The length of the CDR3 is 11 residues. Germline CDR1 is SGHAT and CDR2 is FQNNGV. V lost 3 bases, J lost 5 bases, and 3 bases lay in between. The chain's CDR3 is CASSFGDTQYF. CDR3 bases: TGTGCCAGCAGCTTTGGAGATACGCAGTATTTT.

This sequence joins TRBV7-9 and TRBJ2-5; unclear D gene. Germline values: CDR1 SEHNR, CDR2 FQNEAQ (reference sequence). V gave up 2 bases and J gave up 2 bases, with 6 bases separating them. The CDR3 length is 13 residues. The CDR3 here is CASSLFQQETQYF. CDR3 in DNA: TGTGCCAGCAGCTTATTCCAACAAGAGACCCAGTACTTC.

The CDR3 sequence is CAISESQREGDEQYF. The CDR3 DNA reads TGTGCCATCAGTGAGTCGCAGCGGGAAGGGGACGAGCAGTACTTC. The chain is built from TRBV10-3 and TRBJ2-7, with 7 bases fitting TRBD2. The CDR3 spans 15 residues. CDR1 ENHRY and CDR2 SYGVKD come from the germline V gene. V lost 0 bases and J lost 5; bases outside the gene matches: 7.

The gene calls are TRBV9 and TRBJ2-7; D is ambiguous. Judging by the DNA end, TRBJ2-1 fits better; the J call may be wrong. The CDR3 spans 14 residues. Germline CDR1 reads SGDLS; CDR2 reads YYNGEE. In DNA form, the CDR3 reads TGTGCCAGCAGCGTAGTTGGGACCTACAATGAGCAGTTCTTC. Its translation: CASSVVGTYNEQFF.

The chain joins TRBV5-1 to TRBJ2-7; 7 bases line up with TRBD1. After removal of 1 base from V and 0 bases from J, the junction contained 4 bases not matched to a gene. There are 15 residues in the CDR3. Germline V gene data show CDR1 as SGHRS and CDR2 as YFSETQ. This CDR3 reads CASSLRDRSSYEQYF. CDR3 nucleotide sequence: TGCGCCAGCAGCTTGCGGGACAGAAGCTCCTACGAGCAGTACTTC.

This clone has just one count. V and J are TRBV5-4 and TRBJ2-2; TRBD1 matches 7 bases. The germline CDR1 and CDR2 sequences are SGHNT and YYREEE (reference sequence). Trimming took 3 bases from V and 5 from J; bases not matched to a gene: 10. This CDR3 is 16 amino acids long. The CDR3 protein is CASSWLTGRVTGELFF. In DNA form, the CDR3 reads TGTGCCAGCAGCTGGTTGACAGGGCGGGTAACCGGGGAGCTGTTTTTT.

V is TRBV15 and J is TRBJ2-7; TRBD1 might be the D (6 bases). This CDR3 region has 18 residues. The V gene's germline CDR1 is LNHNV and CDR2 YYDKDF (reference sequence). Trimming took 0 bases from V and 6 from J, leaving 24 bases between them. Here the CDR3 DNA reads TGTGCCACCAGCAGAGATCTGATAGGACAGTTGGGATGGGGCGAGCAGTACTTC. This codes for CATSRDLIGQLGWGEQYF.

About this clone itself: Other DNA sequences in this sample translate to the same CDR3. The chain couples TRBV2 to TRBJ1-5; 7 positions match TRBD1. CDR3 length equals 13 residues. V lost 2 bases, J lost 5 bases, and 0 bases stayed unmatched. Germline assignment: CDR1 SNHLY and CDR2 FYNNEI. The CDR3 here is CASSEQGDQPQHF. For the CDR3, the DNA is TGTGCCAGCAGTGAACAGGGGGATCAGCCCCAGCATTTT. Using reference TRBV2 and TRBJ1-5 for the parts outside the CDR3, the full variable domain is EPEVTQTPSHQVTQMGQEVILRCVPISNHLYFYWYRQILGQKVEFLVSFYNNEISEKSEIFDDQFSVERPDGSNFTLKIRSTKLEDSAMYFCASSEQGDQPQHFGDGTRLSIL.

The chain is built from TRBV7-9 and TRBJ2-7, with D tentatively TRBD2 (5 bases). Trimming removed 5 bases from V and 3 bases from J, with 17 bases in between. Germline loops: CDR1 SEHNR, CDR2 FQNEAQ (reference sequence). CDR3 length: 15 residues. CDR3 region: CASSPEGGPNYEQYF. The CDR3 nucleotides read TGTGCCAGCAGCCCAGAGGGTGGACCAAACTACGAGCAGTACTTC.

Here the CDR3 reads CATSSPSGRALTGELFF. The CDR3 DNA reads as TGTGCCACCAGCTCCCCTAGCGGGAGAGCCCTGACCGGGGAGCTGTTTTTT. The chain employs TRBV15 and TRBJ2-2; TRBD2 matches at 10 bases. V lost 5 bases to trimming and J lost 5 bases; unmatched junction nucleotides: 11. The CDR3 sequence is 17 residues long. Germline CDR1 and CDR2: LNHNV and YYDKDF (reference sequence).

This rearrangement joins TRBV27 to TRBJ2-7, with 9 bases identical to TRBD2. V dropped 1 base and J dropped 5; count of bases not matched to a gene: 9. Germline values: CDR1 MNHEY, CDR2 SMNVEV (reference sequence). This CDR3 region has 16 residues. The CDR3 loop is CASSLWGGRAVHEQYF. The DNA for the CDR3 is TGTGCCAGCAGTTTATGGGGCGGGAGGGCCGTCCACGAGCAGTACTTC.

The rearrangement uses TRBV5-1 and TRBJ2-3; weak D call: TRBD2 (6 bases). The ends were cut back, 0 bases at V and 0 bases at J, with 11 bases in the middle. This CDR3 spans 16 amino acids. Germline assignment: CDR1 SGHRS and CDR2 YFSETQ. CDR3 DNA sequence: TGCGCCAGCAGCTTGGCCGGGCGGGGTAGCACAGATACGCAGTATTTT. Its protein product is CASSLAGRGSTDTQYF. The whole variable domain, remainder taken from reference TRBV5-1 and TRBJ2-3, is KAGVTQTPRYLIKTRGQQVTLSCSPISGHRSVSWYQQTPGQGLQFLFEYFSETQRNKGNFPGRFSGRQFSNSRSEMNVSTLELGDSALYLCASSLAGRGSTDTQYFGPGTRLTVL.

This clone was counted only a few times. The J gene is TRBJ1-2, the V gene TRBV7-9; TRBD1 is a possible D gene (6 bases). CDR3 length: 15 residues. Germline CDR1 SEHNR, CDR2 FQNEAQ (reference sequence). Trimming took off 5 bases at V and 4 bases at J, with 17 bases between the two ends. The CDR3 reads CASSPTGTTFYGYTF. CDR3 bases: TGTGCCAGCAGCCCCACAGGGACCACCTTCTATGGCTACACCTTC.

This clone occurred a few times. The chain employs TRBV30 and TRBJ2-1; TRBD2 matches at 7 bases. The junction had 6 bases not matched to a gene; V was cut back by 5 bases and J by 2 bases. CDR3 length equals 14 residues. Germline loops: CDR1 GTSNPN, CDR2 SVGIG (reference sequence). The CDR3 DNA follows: TGTGCCTGGGACTCGGGACTACCCTACAATGAGCAGTTCTTC. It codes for CAWDSGLPYNEQFF. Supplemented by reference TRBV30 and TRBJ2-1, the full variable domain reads SQTIHQWPATLVQPVGSPLSLECTVEGTSNPNLYWYRQAAGRGLQLLFYSVGIGQISSEVPQNLSASRPQDRQFILSSKKLLLSDSGFYLCAWDSGLPYNEQFFGPGTRLTVL.

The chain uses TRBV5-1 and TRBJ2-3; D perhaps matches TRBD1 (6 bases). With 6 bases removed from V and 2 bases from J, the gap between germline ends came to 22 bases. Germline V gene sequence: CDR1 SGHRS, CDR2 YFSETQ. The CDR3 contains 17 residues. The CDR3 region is CASTLPTGGRATDTQYF. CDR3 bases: TGCGCCAGCACACTACCGACAGGCGGAAGGGCCACAGATACGCAGTATTTT.

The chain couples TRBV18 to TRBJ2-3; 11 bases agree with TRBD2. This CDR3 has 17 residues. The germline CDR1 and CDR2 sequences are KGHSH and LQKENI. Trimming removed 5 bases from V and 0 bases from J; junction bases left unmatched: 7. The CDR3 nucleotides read TGTGCCAGCTCATCGCGACTAGCGGGATATAGCACAGATACGCAGTATTTT. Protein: CASSSRLAGYSTDTQYF.

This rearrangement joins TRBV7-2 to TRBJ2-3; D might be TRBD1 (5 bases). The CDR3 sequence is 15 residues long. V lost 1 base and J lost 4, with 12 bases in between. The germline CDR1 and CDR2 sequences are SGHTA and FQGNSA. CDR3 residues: CASSLESGSPDTQYF. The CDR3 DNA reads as TGTGCCAGCAGCTTAGAGTCAGGGTCCCCAGATACGCAGTATTTT.